What follows describes a single T cell receptor beta chain. A read error may produce the germline difference seen at one junction end. These data come from a study of blood T cell repertoires in COVID-19. Study details: The United States, Italy and Spain supplied acute and convalescent COVID-19 samples.

This table comes from immunoSEQ multiplex PCR, and its TCRdb copy is limited to in-frame clones, with some not included. Counted here are 110,000 or so clones, more than 75% occurring once; the ten biggest clones make up roughly 8%. The CDR3 sequence is 13 residues long. Germline V lookup: CDR1 SGHNT, CDR2 YYREEE (reference sequence). Material: peripheral blood. The V call is TRBV5-4, the J call TRBJ2-1, with 8 bases aligning to TRBD1. This clonotype was obtained from a woman aged 40 to 50 with acute or convalescent COVID-19. The CDR3 DNA follows: TGTGCCAGCACCTTGTCCGGACAGGGTGAGCAGTTCTTC. This encodes CASTLSGQGEQFF.